These T cell receptor beta chains were read from a single sample in a study of T cell responses to AZD1222 COVID-19 vaccine. TCRdb keeps only in-frame clones here, not all; method: immunoSEQ multiplex PCR. Of more than 150,000 clones in the sample, approximately 90% were seen once. The sample was peripheral blood, taken on day 0 of AZD1222 vaccination. The origin of the receptors is an adult in good health. The conserved cysteine and the conserved F or W are not part of the CDR3 here.

CDR3: ASTAASANEKLF
V: TRBV5-1

CDR3: ASSYGQGDLNSPLH
V: TRBV6-2/TRBV6-3

CDR3: ASSLVVRAGVRETQY
V: TRBV7-2

CDR3: ASGLGEKLF
V: TRBV28

CDR3: ASSFSLRETQY
V: TRBV7-2

CDR3: AISPLGTGDQYEQY
V: TRBV10-3

CDR3: ASSFQGYNTEAF
V: TRBV7-2

CDR3: ASSQYGEGRRFSPLH
V: TRBV28

CDR3: ASSIWGNQETQY
V: TRBV19

CDR3: ASSQDGTSVAGELF
V: TRBV4-2

CDR3: ASSKTSGGKNEQF
V: TRBV5-1

CDR3: ASSLEARNYGYT
V: TRBV5-1

CDR3: ASERDRGQETQY
V: TRBV3-1/TRBV3-2

CDR3: ASSKGNRTGDSGNTIY
V: TRBV21-1

CDR3: ASSRNEAVETQY
V: TRBV3-1/TRBV3-2

CDR3: RSGNTGELF
V: TRBV27

CDR3: ASSLWGGADTEAF
V: TRBV27

CDR3: ASRLGLAGTDTQY
V: TRBV5-4

CDR3: ASSLVGGVNQPQH
V: TRBV7-2

CDR3: ASSESGGTGELF
V: TRBV10-2

CDR3: ASSPRGNQPQH
V: TRBV21-1

CDR3: ASSRTGGNQPQH
V: TRBV5-1

CDR3: ASSRTALGSYEQY
V: TRBV5-1

CDR3: ASSDMGTPTPEQF
V: TRBV9

CDR3: ATRKGVGMNTEAF
V: TRBV15

CDR3: SVEDWRVSTEAF
V: TRBV29-1

CDR3: ASSTTGAYGYT
V: TRBV27

CDR3: ASSTPWDIQGRELF
V: TRBV19

CDR3: ASSAGTGFWQF
V: TRBV19

CDR3: ASGPHRTSTDTQY
V: TRBV28

CDR3: ASQDLAKNIQY
V: TRBV5-1